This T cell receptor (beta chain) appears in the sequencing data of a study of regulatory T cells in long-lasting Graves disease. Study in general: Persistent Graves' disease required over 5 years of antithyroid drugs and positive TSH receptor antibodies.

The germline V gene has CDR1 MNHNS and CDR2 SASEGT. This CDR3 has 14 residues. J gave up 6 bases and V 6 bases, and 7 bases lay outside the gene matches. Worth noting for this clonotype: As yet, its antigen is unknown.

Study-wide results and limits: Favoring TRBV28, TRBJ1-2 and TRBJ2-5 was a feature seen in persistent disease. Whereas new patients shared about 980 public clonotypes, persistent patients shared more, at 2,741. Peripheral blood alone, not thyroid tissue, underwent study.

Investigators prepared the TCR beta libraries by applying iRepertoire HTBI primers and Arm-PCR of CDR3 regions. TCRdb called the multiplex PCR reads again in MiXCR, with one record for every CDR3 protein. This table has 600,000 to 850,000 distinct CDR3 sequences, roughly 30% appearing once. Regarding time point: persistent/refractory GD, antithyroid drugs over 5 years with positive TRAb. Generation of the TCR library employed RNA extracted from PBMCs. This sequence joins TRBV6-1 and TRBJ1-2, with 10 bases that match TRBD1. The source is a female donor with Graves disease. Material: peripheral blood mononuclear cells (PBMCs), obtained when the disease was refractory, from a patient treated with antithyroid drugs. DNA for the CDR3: TGTGCCAGCAGCGACAGGGGGCGAGGTGATGGCTACACCTTC. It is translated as CASSDRGRGDGYTF.